This T cell receptor beta chain was observed in a study of T cell responses to AZD1222 COVID-19 vaccine. Study-wide results and limits: Scientists sampled the repertoires only once the peak T cell response had passed. Clonal diversity was possibly underestimated, and the donors were mostly white British, with more females. Only 5 or 6 people who got AZD1222 tested seropositive at baseline.

A remark on this clone: As yet, its antigen is unknown.

From germline, CDR1 is MNHEY and CDR2 SVGAGI. This CDR3 has 13 residues. V was pared by 6 bases and J by 9 bases, with 17 bases between. Method: immunoSEQ multiplex PCR; TCRdb's copy keeps in-frame clones and lacks some. The table lists some 49,000 clones, around 80% of them singletons. This sequence originates from an adult in good health. V gene TRBV6-5 combines with J gene TRBJ1-1; D perhaps matches TRBD1 (5 bases). Sequenced material: peripheral blood, taken on day 0 of AZD1222 vaccination. The CDR3 DNA is TGTGCCAGCAGCCTCATCGCGGGGCACCAAGCTTTCTTT. It is translated as CASSLIAGHQAFF.